This TCR beta chain was obtained from a study of CD8 T cells in Susac syndrome. Bulk CD8+ and CD4+ cells came from magnetic negative isolation; CD8+ TEMRA by FACS. RNA, at about 0.45 to 1 ug, was reverse transcribed with random hexamers. A single record per CDR3 protein comes from TCRdb applying MiXCR to the immunoSEQ multiplex PCR reads. Counted here are 170,000 or so distinct CDR3 sequences, about 94% occurring once; the ten biggest clones make up roughly 0.1%. The J segment lost 2 bases and the V segment lost 6 bases, leaving 11 bases of the junction unmatched. Germline V gene lookup returns CDR1 SQVTM and CDR2 ANQGSEA. The CDR3 is 17 amino acids.

This clonotype was sampled from a human donor with multiple sclerosis. This chain connects TRBV29-1 to TRBJ2-7, with TRBD2 matching over 15 bases. The sample comprised CD4+ T cells from PBMCs. The DNA for the CDR3 is TGCAGCGTCAACGCCGGGACTAGCGGGGGGAGGGCCTACGAGCAGTACTTC. Encoded protein: CSVNAGTSGGRAYEQYF.